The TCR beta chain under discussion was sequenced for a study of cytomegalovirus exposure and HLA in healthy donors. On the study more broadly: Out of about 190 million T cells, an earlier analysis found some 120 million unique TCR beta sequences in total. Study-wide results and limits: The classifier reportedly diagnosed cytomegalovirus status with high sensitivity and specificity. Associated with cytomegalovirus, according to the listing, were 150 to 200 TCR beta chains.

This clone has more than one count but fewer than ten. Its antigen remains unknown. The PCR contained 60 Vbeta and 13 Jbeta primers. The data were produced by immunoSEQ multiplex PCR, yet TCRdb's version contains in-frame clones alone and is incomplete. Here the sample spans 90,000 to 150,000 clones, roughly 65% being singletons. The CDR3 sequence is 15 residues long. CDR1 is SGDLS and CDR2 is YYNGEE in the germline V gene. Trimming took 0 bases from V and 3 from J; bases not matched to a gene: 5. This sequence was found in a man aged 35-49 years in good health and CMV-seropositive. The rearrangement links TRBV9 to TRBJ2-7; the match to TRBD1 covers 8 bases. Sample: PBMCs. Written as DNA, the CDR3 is TGTGCCAGCAGCGTAGGAGGACAGGGTTACTACGAGCAGTACTTC. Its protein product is CASSVGGQGYYEQYF.